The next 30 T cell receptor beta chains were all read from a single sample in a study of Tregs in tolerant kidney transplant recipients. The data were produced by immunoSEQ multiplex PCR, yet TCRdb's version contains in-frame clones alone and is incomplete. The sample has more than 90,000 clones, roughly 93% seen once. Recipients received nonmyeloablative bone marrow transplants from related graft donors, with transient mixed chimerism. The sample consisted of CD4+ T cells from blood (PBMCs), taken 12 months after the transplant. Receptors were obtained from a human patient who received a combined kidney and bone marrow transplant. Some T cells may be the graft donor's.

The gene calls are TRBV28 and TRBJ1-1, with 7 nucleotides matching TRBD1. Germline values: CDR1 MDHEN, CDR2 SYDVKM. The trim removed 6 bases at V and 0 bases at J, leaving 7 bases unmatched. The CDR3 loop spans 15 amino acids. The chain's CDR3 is CASSVQGQVNTEAFF. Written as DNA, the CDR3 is TGTGCCAGCAGCGTACAAGGACAGGTGAACACTGAAGCTTTCTTT.

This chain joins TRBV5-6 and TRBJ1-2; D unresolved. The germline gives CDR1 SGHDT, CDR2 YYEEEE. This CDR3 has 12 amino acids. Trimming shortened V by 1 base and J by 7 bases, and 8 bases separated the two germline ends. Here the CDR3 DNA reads TGTGCCAGCAGCTTGAGTGGGCTTGGCTACACCTTC. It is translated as CASSLSGLGYTF.

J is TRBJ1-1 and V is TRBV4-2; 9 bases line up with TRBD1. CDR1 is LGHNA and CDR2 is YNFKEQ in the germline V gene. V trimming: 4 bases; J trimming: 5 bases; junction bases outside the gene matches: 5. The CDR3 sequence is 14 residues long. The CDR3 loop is CASSPRQGGTEAFF. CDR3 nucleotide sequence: TGTGCCAGCAGCCCGCGACAGGGGGGGACTGAAGCTTTCTTT.

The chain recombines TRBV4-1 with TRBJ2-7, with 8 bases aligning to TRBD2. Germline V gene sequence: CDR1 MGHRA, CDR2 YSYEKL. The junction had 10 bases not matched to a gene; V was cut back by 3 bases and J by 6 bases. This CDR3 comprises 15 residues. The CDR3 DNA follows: TGCGCCAGCAGCCATCCCTTAGCGGGATACGGCGAGCAGTACTTC. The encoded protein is CASSHPLAGYGEQYF.

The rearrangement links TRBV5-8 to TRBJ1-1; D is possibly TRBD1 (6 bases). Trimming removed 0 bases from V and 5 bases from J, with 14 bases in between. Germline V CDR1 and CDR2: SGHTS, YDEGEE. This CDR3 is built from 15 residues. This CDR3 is CASSLGRGGWTEAFF. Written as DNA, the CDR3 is TGTGCCAGCAGCTTGGGGAGGGGGGGTTGGACTGAAGCTTTCTTT.

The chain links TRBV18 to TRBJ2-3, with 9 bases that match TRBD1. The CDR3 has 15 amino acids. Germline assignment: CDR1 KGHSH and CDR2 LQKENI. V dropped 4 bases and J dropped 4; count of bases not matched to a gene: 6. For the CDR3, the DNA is TGTGCCAGCTCACACCGGGACAGGGTGGCAGATACGCAGTATTTT. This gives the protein CASSHRDRVADTQYF. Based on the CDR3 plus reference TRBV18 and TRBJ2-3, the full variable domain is NAGVMQNPRHLVRRRGQEARLRCSPMKGHSHVYWYRQLPEEGLKFMVYLQKENIIDESGMPKERFSAEFPKEGPSILRIQQVVRGDSAAYFCASSHRDRVADTQYFGPGTRLTVL.

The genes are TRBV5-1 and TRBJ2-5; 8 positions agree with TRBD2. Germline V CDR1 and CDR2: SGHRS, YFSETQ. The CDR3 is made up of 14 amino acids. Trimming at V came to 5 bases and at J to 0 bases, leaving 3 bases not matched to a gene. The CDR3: CASRGGGNQETQYF. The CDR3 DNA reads TGCGCCAGCAGGGGCGGGGGGAACCAAGAGACCCAGTACTTC.

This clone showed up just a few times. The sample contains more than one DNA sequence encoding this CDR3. The DNA for the CDR3 is TGTGCCAGCAGTTGTAGAGGGACAGGCGATTATAATTCACCCCTCCACTTT. Translating gives CASSCRGTGDYNSPLHF. The rearrangement links TRBV6-9 to TRBJ1-6; 8 bases line up with TRBD1. V shed 4 bases, J shed 4 bases, and the junction held 9 bases outside the gene matches. CDR3 size: 17 residues. CDR1 and CDR2 (germline): MNHGY, SVAAGI.

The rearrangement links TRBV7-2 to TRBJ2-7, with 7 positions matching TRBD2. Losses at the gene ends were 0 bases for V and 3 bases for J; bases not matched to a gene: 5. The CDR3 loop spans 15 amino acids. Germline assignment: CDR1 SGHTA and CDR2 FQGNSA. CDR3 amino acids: CASSLAAGNLYEQYF. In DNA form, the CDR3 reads TGTGCCAGCAGCTTAGCAGCGGGGAATCTCTACGAGCAGTACTTC.

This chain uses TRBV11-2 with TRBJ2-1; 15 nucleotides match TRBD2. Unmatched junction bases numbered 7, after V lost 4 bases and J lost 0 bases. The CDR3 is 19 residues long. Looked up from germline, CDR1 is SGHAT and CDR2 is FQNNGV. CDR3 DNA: TGTGCCAGCAGCTCGAGGGGACTAGCGGGGGGAAACTCCTACAATGAGCAGTTCTTC. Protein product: CASSSRGLAGGNSYNEQFF.

CDR3 sequence reads: CASSFGLAGSGYYEQYF. CDR3 bases: TGTGCCAGCAGCTTTGGATTAGCGGGGTCAGGATACTACGAGCAGTACTTC. The V gene is TRBV5-4, the J gene TRBJ2-7; TRBD2 matches 8 bases. Trimming cost V 2 bases and J 3 bases; bases outside gene matches: 13. This CDR3 contains 17 residues. From germline, CDR1 is SGHNT and CDR2 YYREEE (reference sequence). The variable domain in full, with the rest retrieved from reference TRBV5-4 and TRBJ2-7, is ETGVTQSPTHLIKTRGQQVTLRCSSQSGHNTVSWYQQALGQGPQFIFQYYREEENGRGNFPPRFSGLQFPNYSSELNVNALELDDSALYLCASSFGLAGSGYYEQYFGPGTRLTVT.

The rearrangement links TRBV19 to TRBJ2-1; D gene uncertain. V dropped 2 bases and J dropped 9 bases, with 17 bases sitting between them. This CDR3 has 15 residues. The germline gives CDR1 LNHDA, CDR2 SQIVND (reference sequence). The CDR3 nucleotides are TGTGCCAGTAGTATATATTCGGCGCTCCCTAGTGAGCAGTTCTTC. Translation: CASSIYSALPSEQFF.

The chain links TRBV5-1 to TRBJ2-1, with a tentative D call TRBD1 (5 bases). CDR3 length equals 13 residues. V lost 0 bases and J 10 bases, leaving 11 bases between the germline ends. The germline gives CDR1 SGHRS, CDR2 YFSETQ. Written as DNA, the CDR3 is TGCGCCAGCAGCTTGGTTGGGGCCGGGGAGCAGTTCTTC. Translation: CASSLVGAGEQFF.

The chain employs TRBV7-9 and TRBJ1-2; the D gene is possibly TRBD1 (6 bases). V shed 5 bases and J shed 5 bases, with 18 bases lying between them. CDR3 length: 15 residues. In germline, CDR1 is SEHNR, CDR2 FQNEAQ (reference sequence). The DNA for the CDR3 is TGTGCCAGCAGCATTGGGGGGGCTAGGGAGTATGGCTACACCTTC. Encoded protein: CASSIGGAREYGYTF.

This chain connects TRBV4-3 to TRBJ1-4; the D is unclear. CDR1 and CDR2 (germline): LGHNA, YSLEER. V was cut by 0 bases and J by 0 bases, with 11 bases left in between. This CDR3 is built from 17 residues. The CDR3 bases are TGCGCCAGCAGCCAAGATAAGCCGGGATCAACTAATGAAAAACTGTTTTTT. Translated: CASSQDKPGSTNEKLFF.

CDR3 protein: CASSYSRGDSYEQYF. The CDR3 nucleotides read TGTGCCAGCAGTTACTCGCGGGGGGACTCCTACGAGCAGTACTTC. This rearrangement joins TRBV6-6 to TRBJ2-7; 8 nucleotides align to TRBD2. The CDR3 is 15 amino acids. Germline loops: CDR1 MNHNY, CDR2 SVGAGI (reference sequence). The ends lost 0 bases at V and 0 bases at J; junction bases unmatched: 1.

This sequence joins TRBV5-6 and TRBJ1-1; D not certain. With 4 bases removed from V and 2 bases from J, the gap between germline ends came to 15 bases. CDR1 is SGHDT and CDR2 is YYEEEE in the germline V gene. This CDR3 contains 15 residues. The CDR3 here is CASSRRSTSNTEAFF. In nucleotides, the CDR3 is TGTGCCAGCAGCCGACGTTCGACAAGTAACACTGAAGCTTTCTTT.

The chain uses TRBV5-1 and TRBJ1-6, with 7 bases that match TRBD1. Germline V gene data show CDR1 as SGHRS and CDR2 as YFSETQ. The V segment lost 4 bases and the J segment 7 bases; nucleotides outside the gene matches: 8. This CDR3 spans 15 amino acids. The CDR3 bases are TGCGCCAGCAGCCACCGGGACAGAGAGAATTCACCCCTCCACTTT. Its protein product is CASSHRDRENSPLHF.

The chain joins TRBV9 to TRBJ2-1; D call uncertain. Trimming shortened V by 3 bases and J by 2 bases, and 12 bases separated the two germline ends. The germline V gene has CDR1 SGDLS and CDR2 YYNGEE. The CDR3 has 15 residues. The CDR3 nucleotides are TGTGCCAGCAGCGCTCGACTCGAAACCTACAATGAGCAGTTCTTC. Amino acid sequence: CASSARLETYNEQFF.

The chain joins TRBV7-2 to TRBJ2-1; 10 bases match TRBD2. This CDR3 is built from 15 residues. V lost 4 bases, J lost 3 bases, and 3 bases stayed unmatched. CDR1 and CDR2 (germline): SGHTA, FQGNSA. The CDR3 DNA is TGTGCCAGCAGCTCTGGGACTAGCGTCTACAATGAGCAGTTCTTC. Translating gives CASSSGTSVYNEQFF.

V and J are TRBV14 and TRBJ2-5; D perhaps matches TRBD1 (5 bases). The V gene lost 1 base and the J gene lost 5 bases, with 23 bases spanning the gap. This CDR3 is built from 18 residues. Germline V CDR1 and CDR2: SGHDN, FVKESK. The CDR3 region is CASSQAERRAGMMETQYF. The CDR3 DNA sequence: TGTGCCAGCAGCCAAGCGGAGCGTCGGGCAGGGATGATGGAGACCCAGTACTTC. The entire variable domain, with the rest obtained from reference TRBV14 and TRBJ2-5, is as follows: EAGVTQFPSHSVIEKGQTVTLRCDPISGHDNLYWYRRVMGKEIKFLLHFVKESKQDESGMPNNRFLAERTGGTYSTLKVQPAELEDSGVYFCASSQAERRAGMMETQYFGPGTRLLVL.

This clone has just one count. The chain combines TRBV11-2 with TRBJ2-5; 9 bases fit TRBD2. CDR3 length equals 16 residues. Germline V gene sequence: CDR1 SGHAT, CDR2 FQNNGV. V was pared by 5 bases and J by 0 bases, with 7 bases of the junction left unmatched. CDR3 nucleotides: TGTGCCAGCAGCCAGGGAAGCGGGGGGTACCAAGAGACCCAGTACTTC. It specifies CASSQGSGGYQETQYF.

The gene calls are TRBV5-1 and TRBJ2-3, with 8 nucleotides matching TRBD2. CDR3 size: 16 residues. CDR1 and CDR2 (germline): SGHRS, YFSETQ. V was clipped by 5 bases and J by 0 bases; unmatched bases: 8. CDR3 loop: CASRPPKRESTDTQYF. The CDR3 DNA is TGCGCCAGCAGGCCGCCGAAGCGGGAGAGCACAGATACGCAGTATTTT.

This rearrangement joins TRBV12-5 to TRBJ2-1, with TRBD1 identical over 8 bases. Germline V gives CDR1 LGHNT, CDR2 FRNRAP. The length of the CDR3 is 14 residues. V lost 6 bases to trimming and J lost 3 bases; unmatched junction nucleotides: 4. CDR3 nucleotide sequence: TGTGCTAGTGGGAGGACAGGGTTCTACAATGAGCAGTTCTTC. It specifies CASGRTGFYNEQFF.

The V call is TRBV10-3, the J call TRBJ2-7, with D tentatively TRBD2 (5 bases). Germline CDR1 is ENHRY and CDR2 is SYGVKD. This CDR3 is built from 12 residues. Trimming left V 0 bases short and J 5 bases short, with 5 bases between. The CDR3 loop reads CAISESGNEQYF. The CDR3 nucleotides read TGTGCCATCAGTGAGTCCGGGAACGAGCAGTACTTC.

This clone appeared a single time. The CDR3 protein is CASSIGGGGWRNAPQHF. The CDR3 coding sequence is TGTGCCAGTAGTATAGGCGGAGGAGGCTGGCGAAATGCGCCCCAGCATTTT. The chain employs TRBV19 and TRBJ1-5; D ambiguous. The CDR3 is 17 amino acids. Germline V gives CDR1 LNHDA, CDR2 SQIVND (reference sequence). V dropped 1 base and J dropped 9 bases, with 22 bases sitting between them.

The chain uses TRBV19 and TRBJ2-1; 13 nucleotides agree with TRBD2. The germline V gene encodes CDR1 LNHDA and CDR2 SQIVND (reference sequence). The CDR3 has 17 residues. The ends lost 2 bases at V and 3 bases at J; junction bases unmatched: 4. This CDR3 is CASSIRGTSGDYNEQFF. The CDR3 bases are TGTGCCAGTAGTATAAGGGGGACTAGCGGGGACTACAATGAGCAGTTCTTC.

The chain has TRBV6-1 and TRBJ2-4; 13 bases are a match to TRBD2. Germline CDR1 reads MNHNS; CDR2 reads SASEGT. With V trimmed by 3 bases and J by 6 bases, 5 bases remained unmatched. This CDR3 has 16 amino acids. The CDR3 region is CASSDSWTSGRNIQYF. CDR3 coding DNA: TGTGCCAGCAGTGATTCTTGGACTAGCGGGAGAAACATTCAGTACTTC.

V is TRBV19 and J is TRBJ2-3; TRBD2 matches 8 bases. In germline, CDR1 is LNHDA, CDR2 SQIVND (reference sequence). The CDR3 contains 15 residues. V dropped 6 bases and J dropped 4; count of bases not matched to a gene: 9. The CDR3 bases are TGTGCCAGTAGCTTAGAGTTAGCGGGGCCAGATACGCAGTATTTT. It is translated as CASSLELAGPDTQYF.

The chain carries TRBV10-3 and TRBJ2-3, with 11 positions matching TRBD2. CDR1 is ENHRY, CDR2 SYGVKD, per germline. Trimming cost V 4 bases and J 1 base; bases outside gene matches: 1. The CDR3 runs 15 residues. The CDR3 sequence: CAISVTSGGTDTQYF. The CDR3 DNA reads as TGTGCCATCAGTGTGACTAGCGGGGGCACAGATACGCAGTATTTT.